A selection of T cell receptor beta chains follows, all from one sample in a study of regulatory T cells in long-lasting Graves disease. TCRdb passed the multiplex PCR reads through MiXCR, listing each CDR3 protein once. Among 400,000 to 450,000 distinct CDR3 sequences listed, approximately 16% were seen once. These sequences were also reported in another study, on T cells in Graves' hyperthyroidism and ophthalmopathy.

Sequenced material: peripheral blood mononuclear cells (PBMCs), taken at new diagnosis, from a patient treated with antithyroid drugs. Receptors originate from a woman aged 30 to 39 with Graves disease. CDR3s include the opening cysteine and the closing phenylalanine or tryptophan. The D gene is left open where the match is weak. Only part of the rows carry a size: once, few, many, or a class if the clone is expanded.

d_gene	abundance	v_gene	j_gene	CDR3nt	CDR3aa
TRBD1	many	TRBV11-2	TRBJ2-7	TGTGCCAGCAGCCGTTATTCAAGCGGGACAGGGGGAAGGGAGCAGTACTTC	CASSRYSSGTGGREQYF
TRBD2	-	TRBV20-1	TRBJ2-2	TGCAGTATGAGGCGGGAGGGCTGGAGGACCGGGGAGCTGTTTTTT	CSMRREGWRTGELFF
TRBD1	-	TRBV5-1	TRBJ1-5	TGCGCCAGCAGCTTGGAGCCCCCGGGACAGGGGGATAGCAATCAGCCCCAGCATTTT	CASSLEPPGQGDSNQPQHF
-	-	TRBV9	TRBJ1-2	TGTGCCAGCAGCGTAGCCCGGGGTGGCTACACCTTC	CASSVARGGYTF
TRBD1	many	TRBV20-1	TRBJ1-2	TGCAGTGCTAGAACAGACAGGGAGCCTAACTATGGCTACACCTTC	CSARTDREPNYGYTF
-	-	TRBV11-2	TRBJ2-7	TGTGTCAGCAGCTTAGGGTGGAGGGCAGCTGAGCAGTACTTC	CVSSLGWRAAEQYF
TRBD1	-	TRBV7-2	TRBJ1-6	TGTGCCAGCAGCCGACAGGGGGCCGGTTCACCCCTCCACTTT	CASSRQGAGSPLHF
TRBD2	-	TRBV14	TRBJ2-1	TGTGCCAGCAGCCAAGCCCGGACTAGCGGATACAATGAGCAGTTCTTC	CASSQARTSGYNEQFF
TRBD2	many	TRBV27	TRBJ2-7	TGTGCCAGCAGTTTCCAGCGGGAGTTTGAGCAGTACTTC	CASSFQREFEQYF
TRBD2	few	TRBV20-1	TRBJ2-2	TGCAGTGCTAGAGCCGTGGGAGGGCTCAGAAGGAACACCGGGGAGCTGTTTTTT	CSARAVGGLRRNTGELFF
-	few	TRBV14	TRBJ2-1	TGTGCCAGCAGGTCAAGCGCGAGCTCCTACAATGAGCAGTTCTTC	CASRSSASSYNEQFF
-	-	TRBV6-1	TRBJ2-7	TGTGCCAGCAGTGAAGCGACAGGTTGGGGTTCCTACGAGCAGTACTTC	CASSEATGWGSYEQYF
-	many	TRBV2	TRBJ2-5	TGTGCCAGCGCTCGGGACAACCTTCAAGAGACCCAGTACTTC	CASARDNLQETQYF
-	many	TRBV6-1	TRBJ2-7	TGTGCCAGCAACCCCGGAGGGGGGCGTGGAGAGCAGTACTTC	CASNPGGGRGEQYF
-	few	TRBV5-1	TRBJ2-2	TGCGCCAGCAGCCCGCCGGGGGGCGTAAAAACCGGGGAGCTGTTTTTT	CASSPPGGVKTGELFF
-	many	TRBV3-1	TRBJ2-2	TGTGCCAGCAGCCAACCAAGCGGTCCCACCGGGGAGCTGTTTTTT	CASSQPSGPTGELFF
TRBD2	many	TRBV28	TRBJ2-1	TGTGCCAGCAAAGGTAAAGCGGGAGGGCCTTACAATGAGCAGTTCTTC	CASKGKAGGPYNEQFF
TRBD2	many	TRBV7-9	TRBJ2-1	TGTGCCAGCAGCCGGCGACTAGCGGGGAAGAGATCCTACAATGAGCAGTTCTTC	CASSRRLAGKRSYNEQFF
TRBD2	few	TRBV19	TRBJ2-2	TGTGCCAGTAGTGCGGGAGATATTAACACCGGGGAGCTGTTTTTT	CASSAGDINTGELFF
-	many	TRBV5-1	TRBJ2-7	TGCGCCAGCAGCCCCGGTTGGGGGCATAACTCCTACGAGCAGTACTTC	CASSPGWGHNSYEQYF
-	-	TRBV14	TRBJ2-2	TGTGCCAGCAGCCAATTCCGGACGGCGAACACCGGGGAGCTGTTTTTT	CASSQFRTANTGELFF
TRBD1	many	TRBV11-3	TRBJ1-2	TGTGCCAGCACCGGCAGGGGGCCTACGAATGATGGCTACACCTTC	CASTGRGPTNDGYTF
-	many	TRBV4-1	TRBJ2-3	TGCGCCAGCAGCCGGAGACAGGGAGGGGAAGCAGATACGCAGTATTTT	CASSRRQGGEADTQYF
-	many	TRBV7-6	TRBJ1-5	TGTGCCAGCAGCTTAGCGGACCGGGGGTTACAGGAGCAGCCCCAGCATTTT	CASSLADRGLQEQPQHF
-	few	TRBV11-2	TRBJ1-4	TGTGCCAGCAGCCGAGATGTATCTAATGAAAAACTGTTTTTT	CASSRDVSNEKLFF
-	many	TRBV20-1	TRBJ2-3	TGCAGTGCCAATCTACTGGGGGACCTTAGCACAGATACGCAGTATTTT	CSANLLGDLSTDTQYF